This T cell receptor beta chain was captured by sequencing in a study of graft-versus-host responses after intestinal transplantation (dated by TCRdb to about 2021). Context from the whole study: The transplants that recipients got were multivisceral, liver-intestinal, or isolated intestinal. Every recipient was given anti-thymocyte globulin induction, followed by roughly 3 years of maintenance tacrolimus and steroids. Donor T cell macrochimerism was defined as a peak of at least 4% donor T cells among recipient peripheral blood mononuclear cells. Rather than going through the commercial service, samples from a few later patients were sequenced in-house on an Illumina MiSeq and processed with MiXCR. To identify alloreactive clones, pre-transplant mixed lymphocyte reaction products were sequenced and compared with unstimulated pre-transplant donor and recipient T cells. After intestinal transplantation, graft-versus-host and host-versus-graft alloreactive T cell clones in the graft, circulation and bone marrow were tracked using bulk TCR-beta CDR3 sequencing. The cohort enrolled 24 intestinal transplant recipients, one of whom was a retransplant, and a few patients without pretransplant specimens were excluded.

Library generation was performed with the immunoSEQ multiplex PCR assay. For most patients, genomic DNA was isolated with the Qiagen DNeasy Blood and Tissue Kit and shipped frozen to Adaptive Biotechnologies for TCR sequencing. High-throughput TCR-beta CDR3 sequencing of genomic DNA from most patients was performed by Adaptive Biotechnologies. The source study handled its data this way. Adaptive's ImmunoSEQ software was the source of the TCR sequencing data for approximately 18 patients, while three other patients were processed with MiXCR and VDJtools. CD4 versus CD8 sorting errors were corrected by removing sequences found in both subsets at a frequency ratio below 5:1. CDR3 nucleotide sequences shared between donor and recipient were removed because the origin of such sequences could not be assigned. To count as alloreactive, a clone needed at least 2-fold expansion over unstimulated cells and a minimum CFSE-low frequency of 0.002% (template counts) or 0.001% (read counts). A clone was considered mappable if detected in the sequenced pre-transplant spleen, lymph node, or MLR CFSE-low populations of the donor or recipient. The cumulative frequency of alloreactive clones was calculated as a percentage of all sequences, weighted by copy number. In its TCRdb copy, this immuneACCESS table keeps in-frame sequences only and misses some clones. Where compared with another copy, unresolved V genes explain less than half of these, and the others have no known cause. The V and J calls and the clone size are those of that table, but D and trimming were determined from the DNA. This sample gives about 90,000 clones in total; about 94% of them show up just once. Approximately 0.2% of the sample is in the top ten clones.

Study-wide findings and limitations: Conclusions were limited by the relatively low number and heterogeneity of intestinal transplant patients. Early after transplant, declines in HvG clones were associated with peak levels of circulating GvH clones. High GvH to HvG T cell clonal ratios were observed in the allografts of patients with donor T cell macrochimerism. GvH clones were found in recipient bone marrow, and some of the GvH clones appeared earlier in ileal mucosa or blood, which is consistent with an intestinal mucosal origin.

From the germline V gene, CDR1 is KGHSH and CDR2 is LQKENI. Counted from cysteine to phenylalanine, this CDR3 has 15 amino acids. Here the CDR3 DNA is all that survives: 45 bases in frame from base 1. The germline V end is reduced by 3 bases and the J end by 3 bases; junction bases left unmatched: 7. Per the publication, the time point label means: cells obtained before transplantation from donor or recipient. CD3+CD4+ and CD3+CD8+ populations were FACS-sorted from unstimulated pre-transplant donor and recipient cells taken from spleen or lymph nodes. To note about this clone: The antigen it binds to is not known. No base qualities exist here, and no much larger clone lies one base off it.

The sequence links TRBV18 to TRBJ2-5; a stretch of 7 junction bases matches TRBD2. The source of this sequence is a human donor who was the organ donor for an intestinal transplant. The input for sequencing was unstimulated CD4+ T cells sorted from spleen or lymph node cells, taken before transplant. The sequenced DNA is TGTGCCAGCTCACCGTCGCAAGCGGGGAAAGAGACCCAGTACTTC. The translation is CASSPSQAGKETQYF.